This T cell receptor beta chain was recovered during a study of shared clonotypes between healthy human individuals. In regard to this clone: Here the CDR3 omits its conserved ending phenylalanine or tryptophan, so a read error is the likely source.

Clones were read by immunoSEQ multiplex PCR, and TCRdb kept only the in-frame ones, dropping some. Among around 1.1 million clones, 77% were seen once, and the ten largest hold roughly 0.9%. Partitioning of CD4+ cells yielded a CD45RA+ naive subset and a CD45RA-negative memory subset. The CDR3 covers 11 residues. Germline V CDR1 and CDR2: SQVTM, ANQGSEA. The V gene is TRBV29-1, the J gene TRBJ1-2; D gene unclear. The specimen was memory CD4+ T cells from PBMCs. Subset in this sample: CD45RA-negative fraction. The clonotype originates from a man younger than 35 in good health. Some clones in this sample may be carry-over from other donors' samples. The CDR3 bases are TGCAGCGAGTCCTCAAACTGTGGCTACACCCTC. It codes for CSESSNCGYTL.